The table lists the clone carrying this T cell receptor beta chain with a few counts. Its antigen is as yet unknown. The J segment lost 6 bases and the V segment lost 5 bases, leaving 15 bases of the junction unmatched. Germline CDR1 reads SGHAT; CDR2 reads FQNNGV. This CDR3 has 17 residues. The sample belongs to a study of response to subunit inactivated influenza vaccine. Whole-study findings and limits: Authors suggested each seasonal influenza vaccination recruits few new T cells.

TCRdb reprocessed the RT-PCR reads with MiXCR, giving one entry per CDR3 protein. The profile covers 550,000 to 600,000 distinct CDR3 sequences, with roughly 10% appearing a single time and roughly 10% taken by the ten largest. The source of this sequence is a man aged 50 to 59 who received an inactivated influenza vaccine. V usage is TRBV11-2 and J usage is TRBJ2-1; TRBD1 aligns across 8 bases. The material was PBMCs from blood, obtained on the day of vaccination. CDR3 amino acids: CASSLWTGRNVSNEQFF. The CDR3 nucleotides read TGTGCCAGCAGCCTATGGACAGGGAGAAATGTTTCCAATGAGCAGTTCTTC.